Presented here are 8 T cell receptor beta chains from one specimen sequenced in a study of spatial heterogeneity in lung cancer (dated 2019 in TCRdb). What this sample's time point label stands for: sample taken at primary tumor resection. Whole RNA extracted from tumor and nontumor lung tissue, or from cryopreserved PBMC samples, was used for TCR sequencing without cell sorting. The library was made by 5' RACE. Sequencing was performed on a NextSeq 500. TCRdb reworked the public reads: Q25 trimming with fastp, MiXCR clone assembly, productive beta chains retained. Rows matching on CDR3 protein sequence are summarized as one entry with the most common DNA and genes. The sample includes approximately 52,000 distinct CDR3 sequences, with around 7% observed a single time. The ten largest account for roughly 2.7% of the sample. The sample was PBMCs, taken at surgery. The receptors come from a female donor with early-stage non-small cell lung cancer.

With respect to this clonotype: This may arise from a read error, as a much more abundant clone is one base away. This chain joins TRBV28 and TRBJ2-7; 10 bases are shared with TRBD2. V shed 4 bases, J shed 0 bases, and the junction held 6 bases outside the gene matches. The CDR3 consists of 16 residues. Germline CDR1 MDHEN, CDR2 SYDVKM. The CDR3 sequence: CASSSAGGSVSYEQYF. CDR3 bases: TGTGCCAGCAGTTCAGCGGGGGGGTCAGTCTCCTACGAGCAGTACTTC.

The sample holds many counts of this clonotype. The rearrangement joins TRBV7-6 to TRBJ2-7, with 11 positions matching TRBD1. CDR1 SGHVS and CDR2 FNYEAQ come from the germline V gene. The trim removed 5 bases at V and 5 bases at J, leaving 8 bases unmatched. CDR3 length equals 15 residues. CDR3 DNA: TGTGCCAGCAGCCCTGGACAGGGGGCTCGGCACGAGCAGTACTTC. This sequence encodes CASSPGQGARHEQYF.

The table lists this clonotype with many counts. The V and J genes are TRBV7-9 and TRBJ2-4; D uncertain. Germline assignment: CDR1 SEHNR and CDR2 FQNEAQ (reference sequence). This CDR3 has 12 residues. V was shortened by 4 bases and J by 6 bases, with 7 bases between the two germline ends. Written as DNA, the CDR3 is TGTGCCAGCAGCTCTCTTGGAAACATTCAGTACTTC. It encodes CASSSLGNIQYF.

This clonotype was counted between two and nine times. V usage is TRBV3-1 and J usage is TRBJ2-5; D gene unclear. The CDR3 runs to 12 residues. Trimming took off 4 bases at V and 13 bases at J, with 16 bases between the two ends. The germline gives CDR1 LGHDT, CDR2 YNNKEL (reference sequence). The CDR3 sequence is CASSRGDVTWYF. CDR3 DNA sequence: TGTGCCAGCAGCCGTGGCGATGTCACCTGGTACTTC.

This clonotype was observed many times. The V gene is TRBV6-6, the J gene TRBJ2-2; 9 bases are a match to TRBD1. CDR3 length equals 15 residues. Trimming removed 6 bases from V and 1 base from J; junction bases left unmatched: 3. Germline values: CDR1 MNHNY, CDR2 SVGAGI (reference sequence). For the CDR3, the DNA is TGTGCCAGCAGAAAGACAGGGGGGAACACCGGGGAGCTGTTTTTT. Its translation: CASRKTGGNTGELFF.

This clonotype occurred many times. The chain joins TRBV7-8 to TRBJ2-7; 8 bases fit TRBD1. This CDR3 is built from 15 residues. V trimming: 3 bases; J trimming: 0 bases; junction bases outside the gene matches: 4. Looked up from germline, CDR1 is SGHVS and CDR2 is FQNEAQ. The CDR3 DNA sequence: TGTGCCAGCAGCTTCCGGACAGGGAGCTCCTACGAGCAGTACTTC. This gives the protein CASSFRTGSSYEQYF.

There are many counts of this clonotype. The V and J genes are TRBV4-3 and TRBJ2-7; D might be TRBD1 (6 bases). V was pared by 0 bases and J by 5 bases, with 11 bases between. The CDR3 runs to 14 residues. CDR1 and CDR2 (germline): LGHNA, YSLEER. DNA of the CDR3: TGCGCCAGCAGCCAAGAATGGGGGCTGGACGAGCAGTACTTC. This codes for CASSQEWGLDEQYF.

This chain joins TRBV5-4 and TRBJ1-4, with TRBD1 as a possible D gene (5 bases). The CDR3 totals 16 residues. The germline V gene encodes CDR1 SGHNT and CDR2 YYREEE (reference sequence). V was cut by 0 bases and J by 11 bases, with 20 bases left in between. The CDR3 sequence is CASSLGGQIRRHKLFF. The CDR3 bases are TGTGCCAGCAGCTTGGGAGGACAAATTCGGCGACATAAACTGTTTTTT.